The 28 T cell receptor beta chains below come from one sample, sequenced in a study of blood T cell repertoires in COVID-19. Some clones are missing from TCRdb's copy, which holds only in-frame ones; the method was immunoSEQ multiplex PCR. The sample consists of 120,000 to 150,000 clones, about 80% of them appearing once. Material: peripheral blood. The receptors here all came from a man aged 60 to 69 with acute or convalescent COVID-19.

V is TRBV28 and J is TRBJ1-5; D unresolved. Germline V gene sequence: CDR1 MDHEN, CDR2 SYDVKM. The V gene lost 2 bases and the J gene lost 7 bases, with 15 bases spanning the gap. This CDR3 region has 15 residues. CDR3 sequence reads: CASSLPGPSGQPQHF. The CDR3 DNA reads TGTGCCAGCAGTTTACCCGGCCCGTCCGGGCAGCCCCAGCATTTT. Based on the CDR3 plus reference TRBV28 and TRBJ1-5, the full variable domain is DVKVTQSSRYLVKRTGEKVFLECVQDMDHENMFWYRQDPGLGLRLIYFSYDVKMKEKGDIPEGYSVSREKKERFSLILESASTNQTSMYLCASSLPGPSGQPQHFGDGTRLSIL.

The rearrangement joins TRBV7-6 to TRBJ1-1; D remains ambiguous. Trimming pared 5 bases from V and 5 bases from J, leaving 15 bases between. Germline V gene lookup returns CDR1 SGHVS and CDR2 FNYEAQ. This CDR3 region has 14 residues. CDR3 DNA sequence: TGTGCCAGCAGCCCCACCCAGTCCAGGACTGAAGCTTTCTTT. This translates into CASSPTQSRTEAFF.

A few counts support this clone. The chain has TRBV10-3 and TRBJ2-5, with D unresolved. Trimming cost V 6 bases and J 0 bases, with 5 bases left between them. This CDR3 region has 12 residues. CDR1 and CDR2 from the germline V gene are ENHRY and SYGVKD. DNA of the CDR3: TGTGCCATCAGCCAGTACCAAGAGACCCAGTACTTC. It yields the protein CAISQYQETQYF.

The gene calls are TRBV29-1 and TRBJ2-5, with 11 bases that match TRBD2. The germline V gene has CDR1 SQVTM and CDR2 ANQGSEA. With V trimmed by 6 bases and J by 1 base, 7 bases remained unmatched. CDR3 length equals 15 residues. CDR3 residues: CSVLWGLAAQETQYF. In nucleotides, the CDR3 is TGCAGCGTCTTATGGGGACTAGCGGCCCAAGAGACCCAGTACTTC.

The chain recombines TRBV6-6 with TRBJ2-7; 7 bases fit TRBD2. CDR3 size: 15 residues. The V gene end was trimmed by 0 bases and the J gene end by 6 bases; junction bases not matched to a gene: 8. From germline, CDR1 is MNHNY and CDR2 SVGAGI (reference sequence). Written as DNA, the CDR3 is TGTGCCAGCAGTTACTCCAGGACTAGTCCAAGCGAGCAGTACTTC. Protein product: CASSYSRTSPSEQYF.

V and J are TRBV5-6 and TRBJ1-1, with TRBD1 matching 7 bases. Germline trimming cut 4 bases from V and 6 bases from J; bases unmatched to any gene: 3. CDR3 size: 12 residues. Germline CDR1 and CDR2: SGHDT and YYEEEE. In DNA, the CDR3 is TGTGCCAGCAGCCGGGACAGCCCTGAAGCTTTCTTT. As protein: CASSRDSPEAFF. The whole variable domain, filled in from reference TRBV5-6 and TRBJ1-1, reads DAGVTQSPTHLIKTRGQQVTLRCSPKSGHDTVSWYQQALGQGPQFIFQYYEEEERQRGNFPDRFSGHQFPNYSSELNVNALLLGDSALYLCASSRDSPEAFFGQGTRLTVV.

The chain has TRBV19 and TRBJ1-5; 8 bases map to TRBD1. This CDR3 has 18 residues. CDR1 is LNHDA and CDR2 is SQIVND in the germline V gene (reference sequence). V shed 7 bases, J shed 1 base, and the junction held 15 bases outside the gene matches. The chain's CDR3 is CASTYSGTGTGSNQPQHF. CDR3 DNA sequence: TGTGCCAGTACATACTCCGGGACAGGCACGGGGAGCAATCAGCCCCAGCATTTT.

The chain has TRBV28 and TRBJ1-2, with TRBD1 matching over 7 bases. This CDR3 spans 15 amino acids. V shed 6 bases and J 1 base; nucleotides not matched to a gene: 8. Germline V gene lookup returns CDR1 MDHEN and CDR2 SYDVKM. The CDR3: CASSPGTVLNYGYTF. The CDR3 region has the DNA TGTGCCAGCAGCCCCGGGACAGTTCTTAACTATGGCTACACCTTC.

The J gene is TRBJ1-2, the V gene TRBV5-5, with D tentatively TRBD1 (5 bases). V lost 4 bases, J lost 3 bases, and 10 bases lay in between. Germline V CDR1 and CDR2: SGHKS, YYEKEE (reference sequence). This CDR3 has 13 amino acids. The CDR3 reads CASSPGPHYGYTF. The CDR3 bases are TGTGCCAGCAGCCCAGGGCCGCACTATGGCTACACCTTC.

The gene calls are TRBV5-5 and TRBJ1-3; D ambiguous. This CDR3 is built from 14 residues. V dropped 0 bases and J dropped 7 bases, with 11 bases sitting between them. Germline V CDR1 and CDR2: SGHKS, YYEKEE (reference sequence). DNA for the CDR3: TGTGCCAGCAGCTTGGTAGCCTCGTGGAACACCATATATTTT. It yields the protein CASSLVASWNTIYF.

This chain connects TRBV27 to TRBJ1-5, with D possibly TRBD1 on 6 matching bases. The V end was cut by 4 bases, the J end by 4 bases, with 8 bases between. The germline V gene encodes CDR1 MNHEY and CDR2 SMNVEV (reference sequence). The CDR3 has 13 amino acids. As DNA, the CDR3 is TGTGCCAGCAGTTGGACAGAGAATCAGCCCCAGCATTTT. Translated: CASSWTENQPQHF.

This clone was seen a handful of times. The chain is built from TRBV27 and TRBJ2-7; D is perhaps TRBD2 (5 bases). Trimming took off 3 bases at V and 5 bases at J, with 17 bases between the two ends. In germline, CDR1 is MNHEY, CDR2 SMNVEV (reference sequence). This CDR3 has 15 residues. CDR3: CASSFDARLRDEQYF. CDR3 in DNA: TGTGCCAGCAGTTTTGATGCCAGGCTGAGGGACGAGCAGTACTTC.

The chain's CDR3 is CASGVGQGLGETQYF. The CDR3 nucleotides are TGTGCCAGTGGAGTGGGACAGGGATTGGGGGAGACCCAGTACTTC. This chain joins TRBV19 and TRBJ2-5, with TRBD1 matching over 9 bases. Germline V lookup: CDR1 LNHDA, CDR2 SQIVND (reference sequence). The V gene end was trimmed by 8 bases and the J gene end by 5 bases; junction bases not matched to a gene: 12. The CDR3 is made up of 15 amino acids. Supplemented by reference TRBV19 and TRBJ2-5, the full variable domain reads DGGITQSPKYLFRKEGQNVTLSCEQNLNHDAMYWYRQDPGQGLRLIYYSQIVNDFQKGDIAEGYSVSREKKESFPLTVTSAQKNPTAFYLCASGVGQGLGETQYFGPGTRLLVL.

The rearrangement links TRBV27 to TRBJ2-7, with 9 bases fitting TRBD1. Germline V CDR1 and CDR2: MNHEY, SMNVEV (reference sequence). This CDR3 contains 16 residues. V lost 3 bases, J lost 4 bases, and 10 bases stayed unmatched. This CDR3 reads CASSLVTGTGFYEQYF. The DNA of the CDR3 is TGTGCCAGCAGTTTGGTGACCGGGACAGGGTTTTACGAGCAGTACTTC.

The J gene is TRBJ2-3, the V gene TRBV7-9; D uncertain. Deletions cut 3 bases from V and 6 bases from J, with 16 bases between. The germline gives CDR1 SEHNR, CDR2 FQNEAQ (reference sequence). The CDR3 totals 15 residues. The CDR3 region is CASSLVKPGFDTQYF. As DNA, the CDR3 is TGTGCCAGCAGCTTGGTCAAGCCGGGTTTTGATACGCAGTATTTT.

The rearrangement links TRBV7-9 to TRBJ2-7; TRBD2 agrees at 7 bases. This CDR3 region has 13 residues. J was trimmed by 7 bases and V by 5 bases; bases with no gene match: 8. Germline assignment: CDR1 SEHNR and CDR2 FQNEAQ (reference sequence). The CDR3 reads CASSPREVGEQYF. In DNA form, the CDR3 reads TGTGCCAGCAGCCCTCGGGAGGTGGGAGAGCAGTACTTC.

The genes are TRBV6-4 and TRBJ1-2; TRBD1 agrees at 8 bases. The V and J ends lost 5 bases and 6 bases, in that order; junction bases with no gene match: 11. Per the germline V gene, CDR1 is MRHNA and CDR2 is SNTAGT. The CDR3 is 15 residues long. Here the CDR3 DNA reads TGTGCCAGCAGTCCGAGGACAGGGTTGGGCAATGGCTACACCTTC. This gives the protein CASSPRTGLGNGYTF.

This clone turned up a few times. This chain connects TRBV4-1 to TRBJ1-5, with D tentatively TRBD1 (5 bases). The CDR3 spans 16 residues. CDR1 is MGHRA, CDR2 YSYEKL, per germline. The germline V and J ends were trimmed by 0 bases and 7 bases, with 16 bases remaining between them. The CDR3 reads CASSQDLGSGKQPQHF. The CDR3 bases are TGCGCCAGCAGCCAAGATCTTGGGTCAGGGAAACAGCCCCAGCATTTT.

The chain recombines TRBV6-2 or TRBV6-3 with TRBJ2-1, with D tentatively TRBD2 (5 bases). CDR1 is MNHEY, CDR2 SVGEGT, per germline. The V gene lost 2 bases and the J gene lost 1 base, with 9 bases spanning the gap. The CDR3 runs to 15 residues. CDR3 sequence: CASSYTRSSYNEQFF. DNA for the CDR3: TGTGCCAGCAGTTACACTAGGTCATCCTACAATGAGCAGTTCTTC.

CDR3: CAWSVGSSGETGYTF. CDR3 bases: TGTGCCTGGAGTGTAGGTTCATCGGGGGAGACTGGCTACACCTTC. The chain joins TRBV30 to TRBJ1-2; a weak D match, TRBD1 (5 bases). Trimming took off 0 bases at V and 7 bases at J, with 18 bases between the two ends. Looked up from germline, CDR1 is GTSNPN and CDR2 is SVGIG (reference sequence). The CDR3 contains 15 residues.

The rearrangement joins TRBV9 to TRBJ1-2; 9 positions match TRBD1. V was pared by 2 bases and J by 7 bases, with 12 bases of the junction left unmatched. This CDR3 has 16 residues. Germline CDR1 reads SGDLS; CDR2 reads YYNGEE. The CDR3 region is CASSVGDRAVVSGYTF. The CDR3 DNA reads as TGTGCCAGCAGCGTGGGGGACAGGGCGGTTGTGAGTGGCTACACCTTC.

This clone was seen more than once but under ten times. V gene TRBV2 combines with J gene TRBJ2-7, with D possibly matching TRBD2 (5 bases). Per germline, CDR1 SNHLY and CDR2 FYNNEI. The CDR3 has 11 residues. Trimming pared 8 bases from V and 0 bases from J, leaving 5 bases between. Here the CDR3 reads CASGLSYEQYF. CDR3 bases: TGTGCCAGCGGACTCTCCTACGAGCAGTACTTC.

V gene TRBV2 combines with J gene TRBJ2-7; a possible D gene is TRBD1 (5 bases). Deletions cut 6 bases from V and 3 bases from J, with 15 bases between. CDR3 length equals 14 residues. Germline V gene sequence: CDR1 SNHLY, CDR2 FYNNEI. CDR3 loop: CASRATELDYEQYF. The CDR3 DNA reads as TGTGCCAGCAGGGCGACAGAGCTCGACTACGAGCAGTACTTC.

The CDR3 DNA reads TGTGCCAGCAGTTACTCTGCTAATAGCAATCAGCCCCAGCATTTT. Translated: CASSYSANSNQPQHF. The rearrangement uses TRBV6-2 or TRBV6-3 and TRBJ1-5; D is uncertain. The germline V gene encodes CDR1 MNHEY and CDR2 SVGEGT. The CDR3 totals 15 residues. V gave up 0 bases and J gave up 0 bases, with 6 bases separating them.

The CDR3 loop is CASSRAWGQGGYQPQHF. DNA of the CDR3: TGCGCCAGCAGCCGGGCCTGGGGACAGGGAGGTTATCAGCCCCAGCATTTT. The V gene is TRBV4-3, the J gene TRBJ1-5, with TRBD1 identical over 9 bases. With V trimmed by 4 bases and J by 5 bases, 12 bases remained unmatched. The CDR3 is 17 amino acids. Germline CDR1 reads LGHNA; CDR2 reads YSLEER.

The chain joins TRBV5-1 to TRBJ2-7; 7 nucleotides agree with TRBD2. V was clipped by 0 bases and J by 3 bases; unmatched bases: 3. CDR3 size: 14 residues. Germline lookup yields CDR1 SGHRS and CDR2 YFSETQ. The CDR3 DNA reads as TGCGCCAGCAGCTTGGAGGCTAGCGGCTACGAGCAGTACTTC. It specifies CASSLEASGYEQYF.

The chain is built from TRBV19 and TRBJ2-1; the D is unclear. Germline loops: CDR1 LNHDA, CDR2 SQIVND (reference sequence). The CDR3 has 13 residues. V shed 5 bases and J shed 4 bases, with 9 bases lying between them. CDR3 sequence (DNA): TGTGCCAGTAGTCCATCAACTTACAATGAGCAGTTCTTC. Encoded protein: CASSPSTYNEQFF.

The chain recombines TRBV5-1 with TRBJ2-1, with 9 bases identical to TRBD2. V trimming: 3 bases; J trimming: 4 bases; junction bases outside the gene matches: 8. The germline V gene encodes CDR1 SGHRS and CDR2 YFSETQ. This CDR3 spans 16 amino acids. The CDR3 protein is CASSSGSSGAYNEQFF. The DNA of the CDR3 is TGCGCCAGCAGCTCCGGGTCTAGCGGGGCATACAATGAGCAGTTCTTC.